A single sample gave rise to the 7 T cell receptor beta chains below, sequenced in a study of blood T cell repertoires in COVID-19. Clones were sequenced by immunoSEQ multiplex PCR, and TCRdb holds only the in-frame ones, with some missing. Of 150,000 to 200,000 clones in the sample, about 88% were seen once. Sequences were obtained from peripheral blood. Every receptor here comes from a man aged 18 to 29 who had recovered from COVID-19.

This sequence joins TRBV5-1 and TRBJ2-7; TRBD2 agrees at 9 bases. The germline V gene has CDR1 SGHRS and CDR2 YFSETQ. The CDR3 loop spans 16 amino acids. The V gene end was trimmed by 0 bases and the J gene end by 6 bases; junction bases not matched to a gene: 10. CDR3 nucleotide sequence: TGCGCCAGCAGCTTGGTAGGGAGCGGGAGGTTCCTCGAGCAGTACTTC. Protein sequence: CASSLVGSGRFLEQYF.

The chain combines TRBV5-1 with TRBJ2-7; TRBD1 matches 7 bases. V was clipped by 4 bases and J by 5 bases; unmatched bases: 9. The germline V gene encodes CDR1 SGHRS and CDR2 YFSETQ. The CDR3 is made up of 14 amino acids. This CDR3 reads CASSQGQISHEQYF. CDR3 coding DNA: TGCGCCAGCAGCCAGGGACAGATCAGCCACGAGCAGTACTTC. The variable domain in full, completed from reference TRBV5-1 and TRBJ2-7, reads KAGVTQTPRYLIKTRGQQVTLSCSPISGHRSVSWYQQTPGQGLQFLFEYFSETQRNKGNFPGRFSGRQFSNSRSEMNVSTLELGDSALYLCASSQGQISHEQYFGPGTRLTVT.

The chain carries TRBV5-1 and TRBJ2-1; 10 nucleotides line up with TRBD2. The ends lost 2 bases at V and 7 bases at J; junction bases unmatched: 3. The CDR3 spans 14 residues. Germline CDR1 and CDR2: SGHRS and YFSETQ. The CDR3 here is CASSLAGGPNEQFF. The CDR3 DNA reads as TGCGCCAGCAGCTTAGCGGGAGGGCCAAATGAGCAGTTCTTC. Combining the CDR3 with reference TRBV5-1 and TRBJ2-1 gives the whole variable domain KAGVTQTPRYLIKTRGQQVTLSCSPISGHRSVSWYQQTPGQGLQFLFEYFSETQRNKGNFPGRFSGRQFSNSRSEMNVSTLELGDSALYLCASSLAGGPNEQFFGPGTRLTVL.

The gene calls are TRBV18 and TRBJ1-4; D might be TRBD1 (6 bases). The CDR3 totals 14 residues. Germline CDR1 reads KGHSH; CDR2 reads LQKENI. V shed 4 bases and J shed 6 bases, with 12 bases lying between them. The CDR3 DNA follows: TGTGCCAGCTCACTGATGGGACAAGATGAAAAACTGTTTTTT. Protein product: CASSLMGQDEKLFF.

The chain has TRBV27 and TRBJ2-3; 9 nucleotides align to TRBD1. The J segment lost 4 bases and the V segment lost 7 bases, leaving 9 bases of the junction unmatched. Per the germline V gene, CDR1 is MNHEY and CDR2 is SMNVEV (reference sequence). The CDR3 is 15 amino acids. The CDR3 reads CASTGNRGPSDTQYF. The CDR3 DNA is TGTGCCAGCACGGGGAACAGGGGGCCTTCAGATACGCAGTATTTT.

This chain connects TRBV6-5 to TRBJ2-2; tentatively, D is TRBD2 (6 bases). There are 15 residues in the CDR3. Per the germline V gene, CDR1 is MNHEY and CDR2 is SVGAGI. The V end was cut by 6 bases, the J end by 4 bases, with 15 bases between. The CDR3 protein is CASSPGLGGTGELFF. DNA for the CDR3: TGTGCCAGCAGCCCGGGACTGGGGGGCACCGGGGAGCTGTTTTTT.

Of note for this clone: Since a much larger clone is just one base distant, this may be a read error. This same CDR3 is encoded by further DNA sequences in the sample. The gene calls are TRBV28 and TRBJ2-7; perhaps TRBD2 as D (6 bases). Germline assignment: CDR1 MDHEN and CDR2 SYDVKM. Trimming stripped 3 bases from V and 0 bases from J, with 6 bases between. The CDR3 runs to 13 residues. CDR3 protein: CASSLGGSYEQYF. In DNA form, the CDR3 reads TGTGCCAGCAGTTTGGGGGGCTCCTACGAGCAGTACTTC. Full variable domain (missing parts from reference TRBV28 and TRBJ2-7): DVKVTQSSRYLVKRTGEKVFLECVQDMDHENMFWYRQDPGLGLRLIYFSYDVKMKEKGDIPEGYSVSREKKERFSLILESASTNQTSMYLCASSLGGSYEQYFGPGTRLTVT.